Each of the 11 T cell receptor beta chains below was sequenced from the same sample in a study of shared clonotypes between healthy human individuals. Here immunoSEQ multiplex PCR was the method, and the copy in TCRdb shows in-frame clones only, minus some. The repertoire includes some 900,000 clones, 76% of them detected once, and nearly 1.5% sits in the top ten. The material sequenced was memory CD4+ T cells sorted from blood. Regarding subset: CD45RA-negative fraction. Receptors originate from a man aged 18 to 29 in good health.

The chain carries TRBV21-1 and TRBJ2-2; no DNA check was done on the table's D call, TRBD1. TRBV21-1 is a recognized pseudogene. The CDR3 is 16 residues long. CDR3 sequence reads: CASSRTGGGLTGELFF. The CDR3 DNA is TGTGCCAGCAGCCGGACAGGGGGCGGACTAACCGGGGAGCTGTTTTTT.

This chain connects TRBV7-6 to TRBJ2-5; TRBD1 aligns across 8 bases. V gave up 4 bases and J gave up 1 base; unmatched junction bases: 5. This CDR3 comprises 15 residues. The V gene's germline CDR1 is SGHVS and CDR2 FNYEAQ. The CDR3 spells CASSYPGQGQETQYF. The CDR3 DNA sequence: TGTGCCAGCAGCTATCCTGGACAGGGCCAAGAGACCCAGTACTTC.

A single count supports this clone. The DNA for the CDR3 is TGTGCCAGCGGGTTAAGCTCCTATAATTCACCCCTCCACTTT. Amino acid sequence: CASGLSSYNSPLHF. The rearrangement joins TRBV28 to TRBJ1-6; D not resolved. Trimming stripped 8 bases from V and 0 bases from J, with 8 bases between. The germline CDR1 and CDR2 sequences are MDHEN and SYDVKM. The CDR3 spans 14 residues.

This clone was detected only a few times. The CDR3 DNA sequence: TGTGCCAGCAGCTTCACCATGAACACTGAAGCTTTCTTT. It is translated as CASSFTMNTEAFF. This chain connects TRBV7-3 to TRBJ1-1; D remains unclear. The ends were cut back, 3 bases at V and 0 bases at J, with 5 bases in the middle. There are 13 residues in the CDR3. Germline CDR1 and CDR2: SGHTA and FQGTGA.

The gene calls are TRBV25-1 and TRBJ1-2; D gene ambiguous. V dropped 8 bases and J dropped 7 bases, with 11 bases sitting between them. Germline CDR1 is MGHDK and CDR2 is SYGVNS. The length of the CDR3 is 11 residues. The CDR3 loop is CASGQKGGYTF. Written as DNA, the CDR3 is TGTGCCAGCGGTCAAAAGGGTGGCTACACCTTC.

The J gene is TRBJ1-6, the V gene TRBV6-1, with D unclear. The CDR3 is 15 residues long. Looked up from germline, CDR1 is MNHNS and CDR2 is SASEGT. V lost 5 bases and J 2 bases, leaving 10 bases between the germline ends. The CDR3 coding sequence is TGTGCCAGCAGTCCAAACACTCCCTATAATTCACCCCTCCACTTT. Protein product: CASSPNTPYNSPLHF.

This rearrangement joins TRBV5-5 to TRBJ1-5; D call uncertain. CDR3 length equals 13 residues. CDR1 SGHKS and CDR2 YYEKEE come from the germline V gene (reference sequence). V lost 0 bases and J lost 6, with 7 bases in between. CDR3: CASSLEGGQPQHF. Here the CDR3 DNA reads TGTGCCAGCAGCTTGGAGGGCGGTCAGCCCCAGCATTTT.

With regard to this clone: A read error may be the cause here, since a much bigger clone is one base away. The chain has TRBV7-9 and TRBJ2-2, with 10 bases matching TRBD1. The CDR3 has 14 amino acids. Trimming cost V 5 bases and J 4 bases; bases outside gene matches: 1. The germline V gene encodes CDR1 SEHNR and CDR2 FQNEAQ (reference sequence). As DNA, the CDR3 is TGTGCCAGCAGCCGACAGGGGGCCACCGGGGAGCTGTTTTTT. It specifies CASSRQGATGELFF.

This chain joins TRBV2 and TRBJ2-5, with no clear D. CDR1 SNHLY and CDR2 FYNNEI come from the germline V gene. CDR3 size: 14 residues. V was pared by 6 bases and J by 2 bases, with 13 bases between. The CDR3 region is CASSPRRIQETQYF. CDR3 nucleotides: TGTGCCAGCAGCCCTCGAAGGATACAAGAGACCCAGTACTTC. The full variable domain, with the rest looked up from reference TRBV2 and TRBJ2-5, is EPEVTQTPSHQVTQMGQEVILRCVPISNHLYFYWYRQILGQKVEFLVSFYNNEISEKSEIFDDQFSVERPDGSNFTLKIRSTKLEDSAMYFCASSPRRIQETQYFGPGTRLLVL.

This chain connects TRBV6-5 to TRBJ2-7; weak D call: TRBD2 (5 bases). V dropped 5 bases and J dropped 5 bases, with 13 bases sitting between them. Germline lookup yields CDR1 MNHEY and CDR2 SVGAGI. This CDR3 is built from 13 residues. The CDR3 here is CASSPWGEDEQYF. In nucleotides, the CDR3 is TGTGCCAGCAGTCCGTGGGGAGAGGACGAGCAGTACTTC.

The chain is built from TRBV11-2 and TRBJ2-7; unclear D gene. CDR3 length: 16 residues. Trimming pared 2 bases from V and 0 bases from J, leaving 14 bases between. Germline V lookup: CDR1 SGHAT, CDR2 FQNNGV. CDR3 region: CASSLNALRSSYEQYF. As DNA, the CDR3 is TGTGCCAGCAGCTTAAACGCCTTACGTAGCTCCTACGAGCAGTACTTC. Full variable domain (outside the CDR3, taken from reference TRBV11-2 and TRBJ2-7): EAGVAQSPRYKIIEKRQSVAFWCNPISGHATLYWYQQILGQGPKLLIQFQNNGVVDDSQLPKDRFSAERLKGVDSTLKIQPAKLEDSAVYLCASSLNALRSSYEQYFGPGTRLTVT.